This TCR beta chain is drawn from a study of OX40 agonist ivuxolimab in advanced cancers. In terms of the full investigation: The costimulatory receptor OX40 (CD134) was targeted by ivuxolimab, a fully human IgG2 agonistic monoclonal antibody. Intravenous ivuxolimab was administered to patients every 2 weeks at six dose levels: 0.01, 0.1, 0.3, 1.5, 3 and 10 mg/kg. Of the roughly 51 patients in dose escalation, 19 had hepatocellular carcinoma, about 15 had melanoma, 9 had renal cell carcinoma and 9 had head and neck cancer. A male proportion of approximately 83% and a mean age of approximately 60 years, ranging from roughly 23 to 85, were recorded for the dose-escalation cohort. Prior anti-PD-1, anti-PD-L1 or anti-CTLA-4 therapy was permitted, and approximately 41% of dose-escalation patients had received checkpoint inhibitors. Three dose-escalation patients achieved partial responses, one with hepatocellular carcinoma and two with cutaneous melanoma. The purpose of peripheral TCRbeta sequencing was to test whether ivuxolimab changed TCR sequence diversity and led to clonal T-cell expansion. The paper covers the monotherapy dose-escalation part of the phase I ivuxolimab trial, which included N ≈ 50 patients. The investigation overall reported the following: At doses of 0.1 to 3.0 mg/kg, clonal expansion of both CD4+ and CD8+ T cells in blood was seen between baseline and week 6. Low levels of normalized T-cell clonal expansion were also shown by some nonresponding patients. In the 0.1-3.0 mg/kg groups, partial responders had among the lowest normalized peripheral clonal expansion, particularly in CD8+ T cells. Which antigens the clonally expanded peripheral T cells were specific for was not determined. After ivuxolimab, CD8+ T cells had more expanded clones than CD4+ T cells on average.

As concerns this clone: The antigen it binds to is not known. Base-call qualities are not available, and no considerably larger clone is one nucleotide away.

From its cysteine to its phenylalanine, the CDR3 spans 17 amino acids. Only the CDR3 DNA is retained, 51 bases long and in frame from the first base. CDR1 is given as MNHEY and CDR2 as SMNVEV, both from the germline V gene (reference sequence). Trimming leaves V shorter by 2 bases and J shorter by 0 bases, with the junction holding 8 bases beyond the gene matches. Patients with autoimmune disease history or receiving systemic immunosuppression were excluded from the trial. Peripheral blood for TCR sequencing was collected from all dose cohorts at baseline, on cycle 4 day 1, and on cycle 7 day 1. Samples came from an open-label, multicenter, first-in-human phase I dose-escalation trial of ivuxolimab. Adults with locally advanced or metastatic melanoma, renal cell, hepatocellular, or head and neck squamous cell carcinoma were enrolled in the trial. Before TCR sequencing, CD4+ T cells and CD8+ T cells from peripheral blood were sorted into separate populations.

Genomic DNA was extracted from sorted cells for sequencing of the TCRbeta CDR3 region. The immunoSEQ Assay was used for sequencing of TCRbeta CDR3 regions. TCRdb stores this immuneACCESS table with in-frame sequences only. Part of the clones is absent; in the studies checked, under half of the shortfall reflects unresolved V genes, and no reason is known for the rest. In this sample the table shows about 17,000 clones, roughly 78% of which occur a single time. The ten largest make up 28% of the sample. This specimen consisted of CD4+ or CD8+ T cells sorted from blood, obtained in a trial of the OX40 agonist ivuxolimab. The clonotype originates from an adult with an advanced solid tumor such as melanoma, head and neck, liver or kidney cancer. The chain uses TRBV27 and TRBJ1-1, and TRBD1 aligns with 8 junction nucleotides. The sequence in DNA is TGTGCCAGCAGTTTAACCGGGACAGGCCTCATGAACACTGAAGCTTTCTTT. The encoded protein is CASSLTGTGLMNTEAFF.